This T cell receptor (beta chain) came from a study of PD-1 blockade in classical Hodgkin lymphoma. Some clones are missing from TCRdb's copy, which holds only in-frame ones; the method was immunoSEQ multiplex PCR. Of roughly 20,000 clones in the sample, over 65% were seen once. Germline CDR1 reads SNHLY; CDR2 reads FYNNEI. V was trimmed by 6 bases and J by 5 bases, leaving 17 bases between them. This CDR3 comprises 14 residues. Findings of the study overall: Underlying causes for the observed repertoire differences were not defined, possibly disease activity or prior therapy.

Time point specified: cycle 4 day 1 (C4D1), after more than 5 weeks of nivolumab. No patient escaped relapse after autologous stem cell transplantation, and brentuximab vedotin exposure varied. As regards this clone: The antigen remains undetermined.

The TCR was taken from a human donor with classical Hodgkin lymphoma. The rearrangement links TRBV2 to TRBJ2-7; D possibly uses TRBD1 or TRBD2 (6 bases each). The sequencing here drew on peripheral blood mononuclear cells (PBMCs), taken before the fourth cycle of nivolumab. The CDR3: CASRGGRFANEQYF. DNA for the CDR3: TGTGCCAGCAGGGGGGGCAGGTTCGCCAACGAGCAGTACTTC.